Presented here are 9 T cell receptor beta chains from one specimen sequenced in a study of T cell responses to AZD1222 COVID-19 vaccine. Method: immunoSEQ multiplex PCR; TCRdb's copy keeps in-frame clones and lacks some. This table has over 120,000 clones, over 90% appearing once. Sequences were derived from peripheral blood, sampled 28 days after the second AZD1222 dose. All receptors derive from an adult who received the AZD1222 COVID-19 vaccine.

The rearrangement uses TRBV19 and TRBJ1-5; D is unclear. This CDR3 region has 13 residues. The germline V gene encodes CDR1 LNHDA and CDR2 SQIVND (reference sequence). V lost 3 bases and J 4 bases, leaving 7 bases between the germline ends. This chain's CDR3 is CASSMGGNQPQHF. Written as DNA, the CDR3 is TGTGCCAGTAGTATGGGCGGGAATCAGCCCCAGCATTTT.

The gene calls are TRBV29-1 and TRBJ2-3; TRBD2 aligns across 11 bases. With V trimmed by 6 bases and J by 5 bases, 13 bases remained unmatched. The CDR3 has 16 residues. Germline values: CDR1 SQVTM, CDR2 ANQGSEA. For the CDR3, the DNA is TGCAGCGTCCGCGGCAAGACTAGCGGGATAGGAGATACGCAGTATTTT. This translates into CSVRGKTSGIGDTQYF.

The chain uses TRBV7-2 and TRBJ2-7; D uncertain. The V and J ends lost 5 bases and 0 bases respectively, with 11 bases between them. The CDR3 sequence is 14 residues long. Germline V CDR1 and CDR2: SGHTA, FQGNSA. The CDR3: CASSPRTSSYEQYF. CDR3 nucleotides: TGTGCCAGCAGCCCCAGGACCAGCTCCTACGAGCAGTACTTC.

CDR3 DNA: TGTGCCAGTAGTATTCTGCGGGAGTCGGGGAGGGAGACCCAGTACTTC. As protein: CASSILRESGRETQYF. The chain recombines TRBV19 with TRBJ2-5; TRBD2 matches at 7 bases. CDR3 size: 16 residues. After removal of 3 bases from V and 5 bases from J, the junction contained 12 bases not matched to a gene. Germline CDR1 reads LNHDA; CDR2 reads SQIVND (reference sequence). The full variable domain, with the rest looked up from reference TRBV19 and TRBJ2-5, is DGGITQSPKYLFRKEGQNVTLSCEQNLNHDAMYWYRQDPGQGLRLIYYSQIVNDFQKGDIAEGYSVSREKKESFPLTVTSAQKNPTAFYLCASSILRESGRETQYFGPGTRLLVL.

The V and J genes are TRBV2 and TRBJ1-5; tentatively, D is TRBD1 (5 bases). V lost 5 bases, J lost 0 bases, and 11 bases lay in between. CDR3 length: 15 amino acids. The germline CDR1 and CDR2 sequences are SNHLY and FYNNEI. CDR3 coding DNA: TGTGCCAGCAGTTCGACAGTCGCTAGCAATCAGCCCCAGCATTTT. Amino acid sequence: CASSSTVASNQPQHF.

Only one count was recorded for this clone. The chain links TRBV7-7 to TRBJ1-2; tentatively, D is TRBD1 (6 bases). The CDR3 covers 15 residues. Germline assignment: CDR1 SSHAT and CDR2 FNYEAQ (reference sequence). The chain's CDR3 is CASGFLRGKWDGYTF. CDR3 bases: TGTGCTAGCGGTTTCCTCAGGGGTAAATGGGATGGCTACACCTTC.

The genes are TRBV2 and TRBJ2-4, with a tentative D call TRBD1 (6 bases). This CDR3 region has 17 residues. Germline-derived CDR1 and CDR2 are SNHLY and FYNNEI. Deletions cut 2 bases from V and 1 base from J, with 15 bases between. In DNA form, the CDR3 reads TGTGCCAGCAGTGAAAGTGGGACAAGGAGCGCCAAAAACATTCAGTACTTC. Its protein is CASSESGTRSAKNIQYF.

The CDR3 spells CASSPPETGGRKLFF. Here the CDR3 DNA reads TGTGCCAGCTCACCACCGGAGACAGGCGGTAGAAAACTGTTTTTT. This rearrangement joins TRBV18 to TRBJ1-4, with a weak D call TRBD1 (6 bases). This CDR3 is built from 15 residues. V lost 0 bases to trimming and J lost 10 bases, with 15 bases between them. In germline, CDR1 is KGHSH, CDR2 LQKENI.

In DNA form, the CDR3 reads TGTGCCAGCAGCTTCGGACCGACCGAGACCGCCTACTATGGCTACACCTTC. Translation gives CASSFGPTETAYYGYTF. The genes are TRBV5-8 and TRBJ1-2; D is unclear. Trimming removed 2 bases from V and 3 bases from J, with 20 bases in between. CDR3 length: 17 residues. Germline V lookup: CDR1 SGHTS, CDR2 YDEGEE.